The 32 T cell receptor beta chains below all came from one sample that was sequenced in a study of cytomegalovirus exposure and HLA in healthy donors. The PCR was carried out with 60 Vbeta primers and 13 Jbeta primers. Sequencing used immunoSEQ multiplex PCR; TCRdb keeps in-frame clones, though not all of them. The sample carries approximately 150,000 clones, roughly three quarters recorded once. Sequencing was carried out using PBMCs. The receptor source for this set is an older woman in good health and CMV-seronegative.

CDR3 DNA sequence: TGTGCCAGCAGCGGAGGGACTCCTCAAGAGACCCAGTACTTC. Protein product: CASSGGTPQETQYF. The V and J genes are TRBV9 and TRBJ2-5; D possibly corresponds to TRBD2 (6 bases). Trimming cost V 3 bases and J 2 bases, with 11 bases left between them. Germline CDR1 reads SGDLS; CDR2 reads YYNGEE. The CDR3 runs 14 residues.

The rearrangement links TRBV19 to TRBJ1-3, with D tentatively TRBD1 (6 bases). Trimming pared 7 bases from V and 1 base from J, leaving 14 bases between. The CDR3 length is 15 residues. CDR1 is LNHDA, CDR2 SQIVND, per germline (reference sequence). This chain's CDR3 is CASIRTASSGNTIYF. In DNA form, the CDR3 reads TGTGCCAGTATAAGGACAGCCTCATCTGGAAACACCATATATTTT.

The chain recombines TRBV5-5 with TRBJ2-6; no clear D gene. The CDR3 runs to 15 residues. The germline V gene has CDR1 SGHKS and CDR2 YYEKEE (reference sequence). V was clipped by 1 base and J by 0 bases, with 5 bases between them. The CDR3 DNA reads TGTGCCAGCAGCTTGTTGAGCTCTGGGGCCAACGTCCTGACTTTC. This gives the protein CASSLLSSGANVLTF.

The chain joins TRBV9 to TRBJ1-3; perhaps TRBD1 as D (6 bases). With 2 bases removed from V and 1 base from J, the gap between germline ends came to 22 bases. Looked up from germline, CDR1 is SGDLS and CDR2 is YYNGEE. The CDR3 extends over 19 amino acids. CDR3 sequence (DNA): TGTGCCAGCAGCGTGAACAGGGAGTCCAATCCCAGATCTGGAAACACCATATATTTT. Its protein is CASSVNRESNPRSGNTIYF.

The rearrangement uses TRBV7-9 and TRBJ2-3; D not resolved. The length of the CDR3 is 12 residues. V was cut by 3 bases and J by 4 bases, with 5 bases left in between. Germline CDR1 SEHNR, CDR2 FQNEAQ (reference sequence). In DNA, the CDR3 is TGTGCCAGCAGCTTCGAGGCAGATACGCAGTATTTT. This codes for CASSFEADTQYF.

DNA for the CDR3: TGTGCCAGCAGCCCGGCGGGACAGTCTAATGAAAAACTGTTTTTT. This gives the protein CASSPAGQSNEKLFF. The chain combines TRBV5-4 with TRBJ1-4, with 7 nucleotides matching TRBD1. This CDR3 has 15 amino acids. After removal of 4 bases from V and 3 bases from J, the junction contained 6 bases not matched to a gene. Germline V CDR1 and CDR2: SGHNT, YYREEE (reference sequence).

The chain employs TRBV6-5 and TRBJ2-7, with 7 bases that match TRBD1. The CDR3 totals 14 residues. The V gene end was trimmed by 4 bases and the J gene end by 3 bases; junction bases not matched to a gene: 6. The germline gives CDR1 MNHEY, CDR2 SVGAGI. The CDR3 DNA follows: TGTGCCAGCAGTTTCCGGGACAGCCGCTACGAGCAGTACTTC. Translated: CASSFRDSRYEQYF.

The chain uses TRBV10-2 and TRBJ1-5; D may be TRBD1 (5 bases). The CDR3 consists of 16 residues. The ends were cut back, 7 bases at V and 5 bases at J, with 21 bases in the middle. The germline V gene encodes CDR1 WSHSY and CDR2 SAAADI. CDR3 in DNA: TGCGCCAGCATGATGGGGCTGGGGGAGGGGCATCAGCCCCAGCATTTT. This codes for CASMMGLGEGHQPQHF.

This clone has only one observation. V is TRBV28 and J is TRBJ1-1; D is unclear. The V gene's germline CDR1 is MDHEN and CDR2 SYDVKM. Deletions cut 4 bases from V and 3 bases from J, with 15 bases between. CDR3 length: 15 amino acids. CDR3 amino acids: CASSSTRTAYTEAFF. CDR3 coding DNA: TGTGCCAGCAGTTCAACACGAACAGCCTACACTGAAGCTTTCTTT. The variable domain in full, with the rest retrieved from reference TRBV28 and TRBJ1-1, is DVKVTQSSRYLVKRTGEKVFLECVQDMDHENMFWYRQDPGLGLRLIYFSYDVKMKEKGDIPEGYSVSREKKERFSLILESASTNQTSMYLCASSSTRTAYTEAFFGQGTRLTVV.

The CDR3 bases are TGTGCCAGCAGTGAACCCGGTCCTAGCGGGGGTCGGTTGGGGCAGTTCTTC. Amino acids: CASSEPGPSGGRLGQFF. The chain uses TRBV2 and TRBJ2-1; TRBD2 matches 10 bases. Germline V gives CDR1 SNHLY, CDR2 FYNNEI. CDR3 size: 17 residues. With 2 bases clipped from V and 12 bases from J, the junction kept 16 bases outside the gene matches.

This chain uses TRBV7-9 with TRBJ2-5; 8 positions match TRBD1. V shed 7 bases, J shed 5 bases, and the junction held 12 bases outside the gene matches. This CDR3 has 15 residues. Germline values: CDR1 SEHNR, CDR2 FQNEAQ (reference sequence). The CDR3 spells CASTYATGGKETQYF. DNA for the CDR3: TGTGCCAGCACCTACGCTACAGGGGGGAAGGAGACCCAGTACTTC.

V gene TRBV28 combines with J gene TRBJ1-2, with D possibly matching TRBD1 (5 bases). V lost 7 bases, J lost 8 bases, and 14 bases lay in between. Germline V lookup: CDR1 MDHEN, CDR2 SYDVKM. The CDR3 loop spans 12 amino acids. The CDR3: CASTYSGGGYTF. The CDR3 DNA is TGTGCCAGCACCTACTCTGGGGGGGGCTACACCTTC.

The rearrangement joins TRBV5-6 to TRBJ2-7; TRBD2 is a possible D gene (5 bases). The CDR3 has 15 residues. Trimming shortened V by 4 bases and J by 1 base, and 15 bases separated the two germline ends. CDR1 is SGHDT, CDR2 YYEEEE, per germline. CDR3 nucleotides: TGTGCCAGCAGCCCCGGTCCGGGGTGGTCCTACGAGCAGTACTTC. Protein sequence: CASSPGPGWSYEQYF.

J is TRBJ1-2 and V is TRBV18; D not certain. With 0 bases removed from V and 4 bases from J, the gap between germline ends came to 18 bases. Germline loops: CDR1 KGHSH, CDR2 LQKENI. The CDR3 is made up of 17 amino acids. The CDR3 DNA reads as TGTGCCAGCTCACCACCTTTCGAACGTCGGGGTGGCTATGGCTACACCTTC. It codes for CASSPPFERRGGYGYTF.

Here the CDR3 reads CASSLSPGQPPETQYF. CDR3 coding DNA: TGCGCCAGCAGCCTATCTCCGGGACAACCCCCGGAGACCCAGTACTTC. This chain links TRBV4-1 with TRBJ2-5; D possibly corresponds to TRBD1 (6 bases). CDR1 MGHRA and CDR2 YSYEKL come from the germline V gene. Trimming removed 4 bases at V and 5 bases at J, with 20 bases between. The CDR3 contains 16 residues.

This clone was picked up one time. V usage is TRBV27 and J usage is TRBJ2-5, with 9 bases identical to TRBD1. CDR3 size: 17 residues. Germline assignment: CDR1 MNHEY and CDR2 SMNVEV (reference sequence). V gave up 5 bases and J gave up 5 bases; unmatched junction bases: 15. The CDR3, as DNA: TGTGCCAGCAGTCATAGCCGGACAGGGGCGATTAGGGAGACCCAGTACTTC. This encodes CASSHSRTGAIRETQYF.

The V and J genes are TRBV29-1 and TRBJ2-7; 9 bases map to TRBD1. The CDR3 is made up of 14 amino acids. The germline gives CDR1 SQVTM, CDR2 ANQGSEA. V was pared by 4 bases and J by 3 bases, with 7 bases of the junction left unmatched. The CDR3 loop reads CSVGADRGFYEQYF. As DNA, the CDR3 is TGCAGCGTTGGGGCTGACAGGGGGTTCTACGAGCAGTACTTC.

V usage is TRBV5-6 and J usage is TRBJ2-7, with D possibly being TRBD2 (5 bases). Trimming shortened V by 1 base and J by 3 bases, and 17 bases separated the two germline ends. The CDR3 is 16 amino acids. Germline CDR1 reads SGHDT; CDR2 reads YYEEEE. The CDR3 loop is CASSLWSGVNLYEQYF. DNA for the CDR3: TGTGCCAGCAGCTTGTGGTCCGGGGTCAATCTCTACGAGCAGTACTTC. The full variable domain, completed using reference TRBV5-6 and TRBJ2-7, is DAGVTQSPTHLIKTRGQQVTLRCSPKSGHDTVSWYQQALGQGPQFIFQYYEEEERQRGNFPDRFSGHQFPNYSSELNVNALLLGDSALYLCASSLWSGVNLYEQYFGPGTRLTVT.

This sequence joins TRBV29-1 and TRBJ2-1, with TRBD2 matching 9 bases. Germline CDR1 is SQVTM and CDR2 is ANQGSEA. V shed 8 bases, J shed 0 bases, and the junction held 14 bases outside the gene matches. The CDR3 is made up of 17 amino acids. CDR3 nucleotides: TGCAGCTCCGGGCCGAGCGGGGGGCGAAGCTCCTACAATGAGCAGTTCTTC. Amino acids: CSSGPSGGRSSYNEQFF.

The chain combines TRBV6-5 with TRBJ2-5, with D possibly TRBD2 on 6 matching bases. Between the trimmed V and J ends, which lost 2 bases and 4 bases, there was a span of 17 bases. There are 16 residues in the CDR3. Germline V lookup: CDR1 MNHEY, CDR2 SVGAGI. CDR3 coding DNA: TGTGCCAGCAGTTACCGCGGAGGGAAGGGCCGAGAGACCCAGTACTTC. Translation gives CASSYRGGKGRETQYF.

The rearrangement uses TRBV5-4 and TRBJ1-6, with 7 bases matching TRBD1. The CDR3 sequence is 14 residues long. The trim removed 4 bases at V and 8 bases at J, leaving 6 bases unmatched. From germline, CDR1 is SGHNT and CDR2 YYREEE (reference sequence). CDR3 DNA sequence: TGTGCCAGCAGCACTGGGGACAGATATTCACCCCTCCACTTT. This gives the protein CASSTGDRYSPLHF.

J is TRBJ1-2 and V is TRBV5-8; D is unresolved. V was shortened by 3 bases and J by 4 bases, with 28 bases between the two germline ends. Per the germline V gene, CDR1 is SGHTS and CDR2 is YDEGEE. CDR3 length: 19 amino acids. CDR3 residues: CASSSEGVWFSAMGYGYTF. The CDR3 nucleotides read TGTGCCAGCAGCTCAGAGGGCGTTTGGTTCTCGGCTATGGGCTATGGCTACACCTTC.

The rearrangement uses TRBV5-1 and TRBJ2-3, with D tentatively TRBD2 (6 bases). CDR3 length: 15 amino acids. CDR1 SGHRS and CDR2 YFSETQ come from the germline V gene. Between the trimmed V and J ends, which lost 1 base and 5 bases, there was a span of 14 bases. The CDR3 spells CASSLRGFGGDTQYF. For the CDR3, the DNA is TGCGCCAGCAGCTTGCGGGGGTTTGGTGGAGATACGCAGTATTTT.

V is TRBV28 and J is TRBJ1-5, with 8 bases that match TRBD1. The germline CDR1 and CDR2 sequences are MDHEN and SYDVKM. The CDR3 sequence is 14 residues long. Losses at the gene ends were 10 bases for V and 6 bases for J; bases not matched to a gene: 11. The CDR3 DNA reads TGTGCCATCCTGGGACCAGGGGGCGGTCAGCCCCAGCATTTT. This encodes CAILGPGGGQPQHF.

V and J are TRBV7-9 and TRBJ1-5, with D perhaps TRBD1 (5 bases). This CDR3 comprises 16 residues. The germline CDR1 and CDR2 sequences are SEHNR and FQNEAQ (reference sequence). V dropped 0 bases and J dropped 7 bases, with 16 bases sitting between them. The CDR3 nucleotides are TGTGCCAGCAGCTTAGCTTCCCCCGGGGGGGTCCAGCCCCAGCATTTT. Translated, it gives CASSLASPGGVQPQHF. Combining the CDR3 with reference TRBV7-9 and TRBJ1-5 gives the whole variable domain DTGVSQNPRHKITKRGQNVTFRCDPISEHNRLYWYRQTLGQGPEFLTYFQNEAQLEKSRLLSDRFSAERPKGSFSTLEIQRTEQGDSAMYLCASSLASPGGVQPQHFGDGTRLSIL.

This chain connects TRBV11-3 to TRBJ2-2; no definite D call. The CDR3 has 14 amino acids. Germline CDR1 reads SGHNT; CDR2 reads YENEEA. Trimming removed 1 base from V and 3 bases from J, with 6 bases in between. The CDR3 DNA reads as TGTGCCAGCAGCTTAGCGGTGGACACCGGGGAGCTGTTTTTT. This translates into CASSLAVDTGELFF.

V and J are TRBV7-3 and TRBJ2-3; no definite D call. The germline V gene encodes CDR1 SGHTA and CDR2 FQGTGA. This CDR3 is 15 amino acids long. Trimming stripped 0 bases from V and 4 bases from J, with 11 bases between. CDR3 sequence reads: CASSLTRLRSDTQYF. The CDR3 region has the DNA TGTGCCAGCAGCTTAACCAGACTGAGGTCAGATACGCAGTATTTT.

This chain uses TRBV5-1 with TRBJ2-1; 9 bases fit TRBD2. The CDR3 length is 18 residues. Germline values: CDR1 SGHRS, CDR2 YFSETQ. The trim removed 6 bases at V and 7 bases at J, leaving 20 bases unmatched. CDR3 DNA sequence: TGCGCCAGCACCACAGGGAGGGGCGGCAGCGGGAGGAGGAATGAGCAGTTCTTC. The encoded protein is CASTTGRGGSGRRNEQFF.

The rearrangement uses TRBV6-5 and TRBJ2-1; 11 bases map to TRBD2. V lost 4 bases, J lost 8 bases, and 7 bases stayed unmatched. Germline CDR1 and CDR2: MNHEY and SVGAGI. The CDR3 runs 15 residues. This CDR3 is CASSLTSGSTYEQFF. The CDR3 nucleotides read TGTGCCAGCAGTTTAACTAGCGGGAGTACGTATGAGCAGTTCTTC.

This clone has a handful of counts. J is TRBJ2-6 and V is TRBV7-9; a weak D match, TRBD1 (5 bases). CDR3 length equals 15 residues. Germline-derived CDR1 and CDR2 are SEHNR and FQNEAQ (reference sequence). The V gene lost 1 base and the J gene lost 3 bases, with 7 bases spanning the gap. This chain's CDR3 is CASSLVRVGANVLTF. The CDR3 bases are TGTGCCAGCAGCTTAGTCAGGGTTGGGGCCAACGTCCTGACTTTC.

DNA for the CDR3: TGTGCCAGCTCACAGGGGGCTGGGGAGACCCAGTACTTC. Its translation is CASSQGAGETQYF. The chain uses TRBV18 and TRBJ2-5, with 7 nucleotides matching TRBD1. This CDR3 is built from 13 residues. Trimming removed 4 bases from V and 5 bases from J; junction bases left unmatched: 4. Per germline, CDR1 KGHSH and CDR2 LQKENI.

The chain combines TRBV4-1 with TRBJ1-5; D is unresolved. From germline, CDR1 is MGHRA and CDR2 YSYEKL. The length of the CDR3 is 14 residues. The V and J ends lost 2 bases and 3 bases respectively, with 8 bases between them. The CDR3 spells CASSQQTNNQPQHF. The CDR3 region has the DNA TGCGCCAGCAGCCAACAAACAAACAATCAGCCCCAGCATTTT.